The sequence of this T cell receptor (beta chain) was determined in a study of blood T cell repertoires in COVID-19. For the study at large: Both acute and convalescent COVID-19 samples were obtained from the United States, Italy and Spain. Sources were T cells, B-cell-depleted T cells, or PBMCs; the material itself was cDNA or gDNA.

Participants spanned ages about 18 to 100 years and resided in 20 to 30 US areas. Clinical history reported by participants formed the basis on which cohorts were assigned. In germline, CDR1 is MGHDK, CDR2 SYGVNS. The CDR3 runs 14 residues. The ends were cut back, 8 bases at V and 8 bases at J, with 19 bases in the middle. Profiling relied on immunoSEQ multiplex PCR, and the TCRdb table lists in-frame clones only, not all of them. The profile shows about 230,000 clones, roughly 88% of them singletons. The receptor was derived from a woman in her twenties or thirties who had been exposed to COVID-19. The material sequenced was PBMCs or T cells enriched from blood (not recorded which). The chain joins TRBV25-1 to TRBJ1-3; D is perhaps TRBD1 (6 bases). CDR3 region: CASQTSTGLDTIYF. The CDR3 DNA is TGTGCCAGCCAAACTTCCACAGGGTTGGACACCATATATTTT.